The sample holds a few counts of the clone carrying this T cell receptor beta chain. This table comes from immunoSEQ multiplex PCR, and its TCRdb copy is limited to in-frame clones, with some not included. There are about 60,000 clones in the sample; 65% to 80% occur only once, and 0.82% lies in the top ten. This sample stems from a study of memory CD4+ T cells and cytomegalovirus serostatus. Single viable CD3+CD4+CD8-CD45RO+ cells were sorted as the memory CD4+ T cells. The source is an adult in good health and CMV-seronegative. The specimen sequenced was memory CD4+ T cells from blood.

The CDR3 nucleotides read TGTGCCAGCTCTCCAGGGCTACCAGGTAGCTATGAGCAGTTCTTC. Translated, it gives CASSPGLPGSYEQFF. The chain is built from TRBV18 and TRBJ2-1; D might be TRBD1 (5 bases). The CDR3 is 15 residues long. Trimming cost V 6 bases and J 8 bases, with 20 bases left between them. Germline V gene lookup returns CDR1 KGHSH and CDR2 LQKENI.